This T cell receptor (beta chain) appears in the sequencing data of a study of response to subunit inactivated influenza vaccine. The CDR3 is made up of 15 amino acids. Germline V CDR1 and CDR2: DFQATT, SNEGSKA (reference sequence). The V segment lost 4 bases and the J segment 8 bases; nucleotides outside the gene matches: 14. The table lists this clonotype with a few counts. Each CDR3 protein is one row after TCRdb ran MiXCR on the RT-PCR reads. Of 650,000 to 850,000 distinct CDR3 sequences listed, over 11% are singletons. This TCR was recovered from a man aged 50 to 59 who received an inactivated influenza vaccine. The chain couples TRBV20-1 to TRBJ1-2, with 9 bases aligning to TRBD1. Material: PBMCs from blood, obtained about 14 days before vaccination. CDR3 nucleotides: TGCAGTGCTAACCTGGGGACAGGGATGTCGGGAGGCTACACCTTC. Amino acids: CSANLGTGMSGGYTF.